This T cell receptor (beta chain) originates from a study of OX40 agonist ivuxolimab in advanced cancers. Whole-study results and caveats: CD4+ and CD8+ blood T cells expanded clonally by week 6 at 0.1 to 3.0 mg/kg.

V lost 4 bases, J lost 6 bases, and 7 bases stayed unmatched. Germline V gives CDR1 MNHEY, CDR2 SMNVEV (reference sequence). This CDR3 has 16 amino acids. The method was immunoSEQ multiplex PCR; TCRdb's version includes in-frame clones alone and lacks a portion of them. The top ten clones hold approximately 26% of a sample with approximately 33,000 clones, 85% to 95% of them seen once. This clone was counted a single time. The antigen is undetermined. The chain links TRBV27 to TRBJ2-1, with 12 bases aligning to TRBD2. The clonotype originates from an adult with an advanced solid tumor such as melanoma, head and neck, liver or kidney cancer. This material consisted of CD4+ or CD8+ T cells sorted from blood, taken in a trial of the OX40 agonist ivuxolimab. CDR3 in DNA: TGTGCCAGCAGTTCCCTAGGACTAGCGGGAACCAATGAGCAGTTCTTC. This translates into CASSSLGLAGTNEQFF.